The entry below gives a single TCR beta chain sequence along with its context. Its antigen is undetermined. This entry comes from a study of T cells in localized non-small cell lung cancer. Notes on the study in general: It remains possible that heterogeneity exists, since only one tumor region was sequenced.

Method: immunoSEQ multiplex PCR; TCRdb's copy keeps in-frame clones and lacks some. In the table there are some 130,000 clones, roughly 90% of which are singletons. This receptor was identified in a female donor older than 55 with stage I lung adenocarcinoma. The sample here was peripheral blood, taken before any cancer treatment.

The CDR3 nucleotides are TGTGCCAGCAGCGCGCTTACCGGGACCACCACCGGGGAGCTGTTTTTT. Its protein product is CASSALTGTTTGELFF. The chain has TRBV9 and TRBJ2-2, with D perhaps matching TRBD1 or TRBD2 (5 bases each). The germline V gene encodes CDR1 SGDLS and CDR2 YYNGEE. The germline V and J ends were trimmed by 3 bases and 4 bases, with 16 bases remaining between them. The CDR3 has 16 residues.